The clone carrying this T cell receptor (beta chain) was detected many times. Its antigen is undetermined. Aged roughly 6 to 90, donors were systemically healthy Caucasians from Russia. This sample is part of a study of blood T cells in healthy people across ages. Study results and caveats: Diversity was estimated from one million T cells, and these estimates were considered underestimates. What prevented conclusive comparison of naive and antigen-experienced cells was that PBMCs were unsorted.

Using a J-beta primer mix together with a sample-barcoded 5' primer, a second PCR was run for roughly 6 to 12 cycles. A minimum of 3 million CDR3-containing paired-end reads was obtained for each sample. TCRdb itself ran the 5' RACE reads through MiXCR, one entry per CDR3 protein. The sample lists 500,000 to 600,000 distinct CDR3 sequences; about 25% were seen once. The sequence was obtained from a woman aged 70-85 years in good health. The sample was blood.

CDR3 bases: TGTGCCAGCACCCTTCTTACAGGGTTTGAAAAACTGTTTTTT. Translated: CASTLLTGFEKLFF. This chain joins TRBV6-1 and TRBJ1-4, with D maybe TRBD1 (6 bases). CDR3 length: 14 residues. Germline V gene lookup returns CDR1 MNHNS and CDR2 SASEGT. With 7 bases removed from V and 7 bases from J, the gap between germline ends came to 16 bases.